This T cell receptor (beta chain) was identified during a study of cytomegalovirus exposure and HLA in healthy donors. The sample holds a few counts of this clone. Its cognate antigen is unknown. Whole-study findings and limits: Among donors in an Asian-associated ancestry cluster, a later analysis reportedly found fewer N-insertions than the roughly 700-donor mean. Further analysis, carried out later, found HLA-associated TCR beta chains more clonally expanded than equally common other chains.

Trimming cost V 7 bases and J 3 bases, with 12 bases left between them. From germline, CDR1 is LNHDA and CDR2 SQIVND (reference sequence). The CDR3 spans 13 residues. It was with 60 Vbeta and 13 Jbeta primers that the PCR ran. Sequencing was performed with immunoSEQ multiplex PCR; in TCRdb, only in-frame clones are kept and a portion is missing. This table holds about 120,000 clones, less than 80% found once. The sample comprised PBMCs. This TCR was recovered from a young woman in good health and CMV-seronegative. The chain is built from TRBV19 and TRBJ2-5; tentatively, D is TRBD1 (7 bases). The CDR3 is CASNPGGKETQYF. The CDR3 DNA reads TGTGCCAGTAACCCAGGGGGGAAAGAGACCCAGTACTTC.